The clone carrying this T cell receptor (beta chain) was counted many times. Amplified TCR beta CDR3 regions came from RNA transcripts. TCR CDR3 underwent first-round RT-PCR with the HTBI primer set. MiXCR, applied by TCRdb to the multiplex PCR reads, yields one record per CDR3 protein. This sample yields about 560,000 distinct CDR3 sequences, of which roughly 14% are seen a single time; under 7.5% belongs to the top ten. This sample is drawn from a study of T cells in Graves' hyperthyroidism and ophthalmopathy. Study-level background: Peripheral blood was taken when the disease was first diagnosed, before any treatment began.

The CDR3 is made up of 19 amino acids. From germline, CDR1 is ENHRY and CDR2 SYGVKD. With 6 bases clipped from V and 5 bases from J, the junction kept 16 bases outside the gene matches. The sequencing sample was made of blood. The TCR originated in a woman between 25 and 40 years old with Graves' hyperthyroidism. V is TRBV10-3 and J is TRBJ2-1; 13 bases align to TRBD2. The CDR3 sequence: CAIRPGLAGARTSHNEQFF. The CDR3 coding sequence is TGTGCCATCAGACCCGGACTAGCGGGAGCCCGAACGTCACACAATGAGCAGTTCTTC.